This T cell receptor beta chain was identified in a study of T cells after yellow fever vaccination. Study at large: Researchers used SMART-Seq v4 Ultra Low Input to prepare fractions that had low cell numbers. Whole-study results and caveats: Clones that expanded after primary vaccination mostly reappeared after the booster (around 96% CD4, 88% CD8).

The V gene end was trimmed by 1 base and the J gene end by 6 bases; junction bases not matched to a gene: 6. Germline V gene lookup returns CDR1 WNHNN and CDR2 SYGVQD (reference sequence). The CDR3 totals 14 residues. 5'RACE template switching produced TCR cDNA carrying a universal primer site and UMIs. MiXCR, applied by TCRdb to the 5' RACE reads, yields one record per CDR3 protein. The repertoire has some 670,000 distinct CDR3 sequences, 9% to 15% of them found once; the top ten carry about 15%. This clonotype was counted a few times. Its antigen is unidentified. The sequencing used PBMCs, collected on the day of the yellow fever booster vaccination. This sequence originates from a young man who received the YFV17D yellow fever vaccine. The gene calls are TRBV10-1 and TRBJ2-7; TRBD1 matches at 7 bases. The CDR3 loop is CASSEFRAGGEQYF. The CDR3 DNA sequence: TGCGCCAGCAGTGAGTTCAGGGCAGGGGGCGAGCAGTACTTC.